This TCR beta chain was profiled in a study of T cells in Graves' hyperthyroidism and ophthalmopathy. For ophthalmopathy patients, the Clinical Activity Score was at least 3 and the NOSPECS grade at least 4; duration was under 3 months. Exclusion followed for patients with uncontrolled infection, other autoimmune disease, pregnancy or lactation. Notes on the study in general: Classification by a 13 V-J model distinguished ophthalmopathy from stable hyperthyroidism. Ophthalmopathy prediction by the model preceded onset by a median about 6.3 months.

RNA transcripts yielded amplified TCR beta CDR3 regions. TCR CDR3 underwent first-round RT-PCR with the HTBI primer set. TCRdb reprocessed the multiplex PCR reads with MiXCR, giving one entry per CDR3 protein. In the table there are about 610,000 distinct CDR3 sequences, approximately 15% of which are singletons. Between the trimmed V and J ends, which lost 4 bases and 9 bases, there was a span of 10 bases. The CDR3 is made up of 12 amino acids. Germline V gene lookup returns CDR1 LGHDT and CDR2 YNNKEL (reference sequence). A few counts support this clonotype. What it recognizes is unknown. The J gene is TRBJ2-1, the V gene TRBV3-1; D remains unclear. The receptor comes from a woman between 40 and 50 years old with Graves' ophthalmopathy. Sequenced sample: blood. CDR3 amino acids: CASSPSWGEQFF. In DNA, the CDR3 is TGTGCCAGCAGCCCCAGCTGGGGTGAGCAGTTCTTC.